The 13 T cell receptor beta chains below all came from one sample that was sequenced in a study of cytomegalovirus exposure and HLA in healthy donors. The PCR ran on 60 Vbeta and 13 Jbeta primers. Clones were sequenced by immunoSEQ multiplex PCR, and TCRdb holds only the in-frame ones, with some missing. Of roughly 80,000 clones in the sample, 65% to 80% are singletons; the top ten hold 9.5% to 13%. Sequenced input: PBMCs. The receptors derive from a male donor in good health and CMV-seropositive.

This chain joins TRBV14 and TRBJ2-1, with TRBD1 identical over 11 bases. CDR3 size: 19 residues. Per the germline V gene, CDR1 is SGHDN and CDR2 is FVKESK. After removal of 0 bases from V and 9 bases from J, the junction contained 16 bases not matched to a gene. CDR3 in DNA: TGTGCCAGCAGCCAAGAAAAGTCCGGGACAGGGGGTCTGGCCGGTGAGCAGTTCTTC. Protein sequence: CASSQEKSGTGGLAGEQFF.

This clone was counted between two and nine times. This chain's CDR3 is CASSLPTPTSGYGYTF. For the CDR3, the DNA is TGCGCCAGCAGCTTGCCTACGCCGACCTCGGGCTATGGCTACACCTTC. The rearrangement links TRBV5-1 to TRBJ1-2; D remains unclear. The CDR3 is made up of 16 amino acids. Germline V CDR1 and CDR2: SGHRS, YFSETQ. The germline V and J ends were trimmed by 1 base and 4 bases, with 17 bases remaining between them.

V usage is TRBV19 and J usage is TRBJ2-5, with TRBD1 matching 8 bases. Germline CDR1 and CDR2: LNHDA and SQIVND (reference sequence). The CDR3 covers 14 residues. V lost 4 bases to trimming and J lost 5 bases; unmatched junction nucleotides: 6. CDR3 coding DNA: TGTGCCAGTAGTAAAGACAGGGGTGCCGAGACCCAGTACTTC. Residues: CASSKDRGAETQYF.

The chain recombines TRBV7-9 with TRBJ2-7; TRBD2 matches at 10 bases. This CDR3 has 13 amino acids. Per germline, CDR1 SEHNR and CDR2 FQNEAQ (reference sequence). V trimming: 9 bases; J trimming: 0 bases; junction bases outside the gene matches: 2. DNA for the CDR3: TGTGCCAGTTTAGCGGGAGGCTCCTACGAGCAGTACTTC. It yields the protein CASLAGGSYEQYF.

This clone was counted between two and nine times. V is TRBV5-1 and J is TRBJ2-5, with D tentatively TRBD2 (5 bases). The V gene lost 0 bases and the J gene lost 0 bases, with 12 bases spanning the gap. Germline V gives CDR1 SGHRS, CDR2 YFSETQ. The CDR3 sequence is 16 residues long. CDR3 sequence reads: CASSLGRTPYQETQYF. The CDR3 coding sequence is TGCGCCAGCAGCTTGGGGAGGACTCCCTACCAAGAGACCCAGTACTTC.

As concerns this clone: An end of the junction does not agree with germline; a read error may underlie this. V is TRBV18 and J is TRBJ2-3; 10 bases fit TRBD1. Germline values: CDR1 KGHSH, CDR2 LQKENI. The CDR3 sequence is 15 residues long. The CDR3 DNA is TGTGCCAGCAGTCCGGGACAGGGGTCCACACATACGCAGTATTTT. Translated, it gives CASSPGQGSTHTQYF.

This rearrangement joins TRBV29-1 to TRBJ1-1; D is ambiguous. Germline lookup yields CDR1 SQVTM and CDR2 ANQGSEA. V was clipped by 2 bases and J by 1 base, with 5 bases between them. The CDR3 has 12 residues. The chain's CDR3 is CSVESENTEAFF. The CDR3 bases are TGCAGCGTTGAAAGCGAGAACACTGAAGCTTTCTTT.

This chain connects TRBV7-2 to TRBJ2-5, with D maybe TRBD1 (6 bases). The end of the DNA is better explained by TRBJ2-7, so the J call may be wrong. This CDR3 contains 16 residues. Germline V gives CDR1 SGHTA, CDR2 FQGNSA. CDR3 bases: TGTGCCAGCAGCTCCAAGATGGACAGCCGCCTCTACGAGCAGTACTTC. Amino acid sequence: CASSSKMDSRLYEQYF.

This rearrangement joins TRBV7-9 to TRBJ2-7, with D perhaps TRBD1 (6 bases). The CDR3 is 12 amino acids. Trimming shortened V by 0 bases and J by 12 bases, and 12 bases separated the two germline ends. The V gene's germline CDR1 is SEHNR and CDR2 FQNEAQ (reference sequence). CDR3 nucleotide sequence: TGTGCCAGCAGCTTAGCTCAACAGGGCCGGTACTTC. Translating it yields CASSLAQQGRYF.

CDR3 region: CASSPGRVTQETQYF. CDR3 nucleotides: TGTGCCAGCAGCCCCGGCAGGGTGACCCAGGAGACCCAGTACTTC. This rearrangement joins TRBV11-3 to TRBJ2-5; possible D gene TRBD1, 5 bases. Germline CDR1 and CDR2: SGHNT and YENEEA. The CDR3 extends over 15 amino acids. The V end was cut by 5 bases, the J end by 5 bases, with 18 bases between.

The chain joins TRBV7-8 to TRBJ2-3, with a tentative D call TRBD2 (6 bases). Germline assignment: CDR1 SGHVS and CDR2 FQNEAQ. The CDR3 loop spans 18 amino acids. Trimming stripped 5 bases from V and 5 bases from J, with 26 bases between. The CDR3: CASSGRSSGQMGGDTQYF. The CDR3 DNA is TGTGCCAGCAGCGGCAGATCATCGGGGCAAATGGGGGGAGATACGCAGTATTTT. Full variable domain (missing parts from reference TRBV7-8 and TRBJ2-3): GAGVSQSPRYKVAKRGQDVALRCDPISGHVSLFWYQQALGQGPEFLTYFQNEAQLDKSGLPSDRFFAERPEGSVSTLKIQRTQQEDSAVYLCASSGRSSGQMGGDTQYFGPGTRLTVL.

The chain has TRBV5-1 and TRBJ2-1; D may be TRBD2 (6 bases). CDR3 size: 15 residues. CDR1 SGHRS and CDR2 YFSETQ come from the germline V gene. V was clipped by 2 bases and J by 12 bases, with 21 bases between them. CDR3 amino acids: CASSFGGIVQFWQFF. DNA for the CDR3: TGCGCCAGCAGCTTTGGCGGGATCGTACAATTTTGGCAGTTCTTC.

V gene TRBV2 combines with J gene TRBJ1-5, with D possibly being TRBD1 (5 bases). The V gene lost 9 bases and the J gene lost 4 bases, with 16 bases spanning the gap. Germline V CDR1 and CDR2: SNHLY, FYNNEI. The CDR3 runs to 14 residues. The CDR3 DNA reads TGTGCCAGTAACGATATTGGGGGGAATCAGCCCCAGCATTTT. Translating it yields CASNDIGGNQPQHF. Looking up the rest from reference TRBV2 and TRBJ1-5 gives the full variable domain: EPEVTQTPSHQVTQMGQEVILRCVPISNHLYFYWYRQILGQKVEFLVSFYNNEISEKSEIFDDQFSVERPDGSNFTLKIRSTKLEDSAMYFCASNDIGGNQPQHFGDGTRLSIL.